These T cell receptor beta chains were read from a single sample in a study of CD4 T cells in relation to SARS-CoV-2 and coronaviruses. The repertoire was sequenced with immunoSEQ multiplex PCR; TCRdb's copy has only in-frame clones and lacks some. Among about 36,000 clones, roughly 83% were seen once, and the ten largest hold 6% to 8.5%. Antigens for these TCRs are unknown. The material sequenced was naive CD4+ T cells from PBMCs, cultured in vitro. Source of these receptors: an adult with COVID-19. CDR3s leave out the opening cysteine and the closing phenylalanine or tryptophan. Clone size, where shown, is once, few, many, or a class for clones that have expanded.

v_gene | abundance | CDR3aa
TRBV18 | . | ASSPQWDRGRDTEAF
TRBV2 | . | ASSGGQGADETQY
TRBV10-3 | . | AASSLALGTDTQY
TRBV6-6 | few | ASSYRDRHSPLH
TRBV11-2 | . | ASNSFSGTGLHEQY
TRBV25-1 | . | ASRTSGKDYNEQF
TRBV2 | once | ASSRDGSTDTQY
TRBV11-3 | . | ASSLRNPWDEQF
TRBV5-1 | . | ASGLAGDTGELF
TRBV12-3/TRBV12-4 | . | ASSFTSPYEQY
TRBV4-1 | . | ASSHRVSSYNEQF
TRBV28 | . | ASSLRARFPFRPGTRKDTEAF
TRBV28 | . | ASSFRFLKGYKSESGANVLT
TRBV3-1/TRBV3-2 | . | ASSQDPARRVYNEQF
TRBV6-5 | . | ASTNEGELF
TRBV10-3 | . | AISEFEKETQY
TRBV5-4 | . | ASSLGPGVRLNEQF
TRBV5-8 | . | ASRAGLGAVGNTIY
TRBV19 | . | ASSIGKGKGNTEAF
TRBV10-3 | once | ATKKQGINEKLF
TRBV9 | . | ASSVAPGGPQDTQY
TRBV5-1 | . | ASSLVGAGNYGYT
TRBV24-1 | . | ATSDGAGLRYNEQF
TRBV2 | once | ASSRLASVNEQF
TRBV7-3 | . | ASSLTGLARTDTQY
TRBV5-6 | . | ASSFPQGFNNEQF
TRBV5-6 | . | ASSLRGGTGWKNTIY
TRBV28 | . | ASSHSLASGRGEQF
TRBV3-1/TRBV3-2 | . | ASSQVPGPASVSPLH
TRBV2 | . | ASSEGQSEQY
TRBV4-1 | . | ASSPQGEYNSPLH
TRBV28 | few | ASTTVAEEAF
TRBV25-1 | . | ASSPSSGGNQPQH
TRBV27 | . | ASSLFRFSYEQY
TRBV5-1 | . | ASSLSSGGMSYNEQF